This T cell receptor beta chain emerged from a study of blood T cells in healthy people across ages. Concerning this clonotype: Its specificity is unknown.

For the second PCR, which ran for about 7 to 11 cycles, a sample-barcoded 5' primer and a J-beta primer mix were used. TCRdb redid the calling of the 5' RACE reads with MiXCR, one entry per CDR3 protein. This table has some 1.4 million distinct CDR3 sequences, approximately 42% appearing once. Overall study results and limits: Donor CMV infection status was unknown, possibly confounding age-related changes in expanded clonotypes.

CDR1 is LGHDT and CDR2 is YNNKEL in the germline V gene (reference sequence). Trimming at V came to 4 bases and at J to 8 bases, leaving 7 bases not matched to a gene. CDR3 length: 14 residues. This receptor was identified in a woman between 18 and 29 years old in good health. The sequencing sample was made of blood. The chain combines TRBV3-1 with TRBJ2-1, with 8 bases fitting TRBD2. CDR3 region: CASSPEREKYEQFF. The CDR3 nucleotides are TGTGCCAGCAGCCCCGAGCGGGAGAAATATGAGCAGTTCTTC.